The rows below give T cell receptor beta chains drawn from one sample of a study of T cell responses to AZD1222 COVID-19 vaccine. Measured with immunoSEQ multiplex PCR; TCRdb has only the in-frame clones, and not every one. The table lists about 140,000 clones, approximately 90% of them singletons. The sequences come from peripheral blood, collected 28 days after the second AZD1222 dose. All receptors derive from an adult who received the AZD1222 COVID-19 vaccine. The CDR3 runs from the conserved cysteine through the conserved F or W. The order of the fields is J gene, CDR3 length, D gene, V gene, CDR3 protein. D genes are given only for firm matches.

J gene: TRBJ1-2; CDR3 length: 13; D gene: TRBD1; V gene: TRBV24-1; CDR3 protein: CATSDFRGNGYTF
J gene: TRBJ2-3; CDR3 length: 16; D gene: TRBD1; V gene: TRBV7-2; CDR3 protein: CASSQQGAVGTDTQYF
J gene: TRBJ2-2; CDR3 length: 16; D gene: TRBD2; V gene: TRBV3-1/TRBV3-2; CDR3 protein: CASSPLTLAGERELFF
J gene: TRBJ1-4; CDR3 length: 17; D gene: NA; V gene: TRBV27; CDR3 protein: CASSLSSSPATNEKLFF
J gene: TRBJ2-2; CDR3 length: 12; D gene: NA; V gene: TRBV30; CDR3 protein: CAWSPDTGELFF
J gene: TRBJ2-7; CDR3 length: 13; D gene: NA; V gene: TRBV18; CDR3 protein: CASSPPSRDEQYF
J gene: TRBJ1-6; CDR3 length: 13; D gene: NA; V gene: TRBV28; CDR3 protein: CASSEGGDSPLHF
J gene: TRBJ1-2; CDR3 length: 13; D gene: NA; V gene: TRBV11-2; CDR3 protein: CASSLDRQYGYTF
J gene: TRBJ2-2; CDR3 length: 15; D gene: NA; V gene: TRBV5-4; CDR3 protein: CASSLATANTGELFF
J gene: TRBJ1-5; CDR3 length: 16; D gene: TRBD1; V gene: TRBV28; CDR3 protein: CASSPGDRGSNQPQHF
J gene: TRBJ1-6; CDR3 length: 15; D gene: NA; V gene: TRBV5-4; CDR3 protein: CASSVPGLYNSPLHF
J gene: TRBJ2-7; CDR3 length: 14; D gene: NA; V gene: TRBV27; CDR3 protein: CASSLGLVDYEQYF
J gene: TRBJ2-7; CDR3 length: 13; D gene: TRBD1; V gene: TRBV6-5; CDR3 protein: CASSPGGTGDQYF
J gene: TRBJ1-4; CDR3 length: 14; D gene: NA; V gene: TRBV30; CDR3 protein: CAWSYSYGDEKLFF
J gene: TRBJ1-1; CDR3 length: 15; D gene: NA; V gene: TRBV4-1; CDR3 protein: CASSQEEYRNTEAFF
J gene: TRBJ2-5; CDR3 length: 11; D gene: NA; V gene: TRBV7-9; CDR3 protein: CASNQGGPQYF
J gene: TRBJ2-1; CDR3 length: 14; D gene: NA; V gene: TRBV7-2; CDR3 protein: CASSKLGSYNEQFF
J gene: TRBJ2-7; CDR3 length: 12; D gene: TRBD2; V gene: TRBV28; CDR3 protein: CASRLAGEEQYF
J gene: TRBJ2-2; CDR3 length: 17; D gene: TRBD2; V gene: TRBV7-9; CDR3 protein: CASSFLAGVSNTGELFF
J gene: TRBJ2-7; CDR3 length: 18; D gene: TRBD1; V gene: TRBV5-1; CDR3 protein: CASSLQGTAPTWTYEQYF
J gene: TRBJ2-1; CDR3 length: 16; D gene: TRBD1; V gene: TRBV24-1; CDR3 protein: CATGGTGSNIEDEQFF
J gene: TRBJ1-6; CDR3 length: 16; D gene: NA; V gene: TRBV6-1; CDR3 protein: CASSEGEGSYNSPLHF
J gene: TRBJ1-5; CDR3 length: 12; D gene: NA; V gene: TRBV28; CDR3 protein: CASRHSNQPQHF
J gene: TRBJ2-1; CDR3 length: 16; D gene: NA; V gene: TRBV10-1; CDR3 protein: CASSESFGNPNNEQFF
J gene: TRBJ2-1; CDR3 length: 14; D gene: TRBD2; V gene: TRBV5-5; CDR3 protein: CASSQTSGRNEQFF
J gene: TRBJ1-4; CDR3 length: 14; D gene: NA; V gene: TRBV4-3; CDR3 protein: CASSQGTDSEKLFF
J gene: TRBJ1-1; CDR3 length: 14; D gene: NA; V gene: TRBV9; CDR3 protein: CASSVGGVETEAFF
J gene: TRBJ1-1; CDR3 length: 16; D gene: TRBD1; V gene: TRBV13; CDR3 protein: CASSLRTTGGNTEAFF
J gene: TRBJ1-6; CDR3 length: 15; D gene: TRBD1; V gene: TRBV6-5; CDR3 protein: CASSYYRQGASPLHF
J gene: TRBJ2-1; CDR3 length: 15; D gene: NA; V gene: TRBV7-9; CDR3 protein: CASSDRGTTYNEQFF
J gene: TRBJ2-1; CDR3 length: 15; D gene: NA; V gene: TRBV4-1; CDR3 protein: CASSQGKTRLYEQFF
J gene: TRBJ1-6; CDR3 length: 14; D gene: NA; V gene: TRBV30; CDR3 protein: CAWSSTAYNSPLHF
J gene: TRBJ1-3; CDR3 length: 15; D gene: TRBD1; V gene: TRBV5-5; CDR3 protein: CASSLTGTVGNTIYF
J gene: TRBJ2-1; CDR3 length: 11; D gene: NA; V gene: TRBV30; CDR3 protein: CAWSHRDQQFF
J gene: TRBJ1-1; CDR3 length: 16; D gene: TRBD1; V gene: TRBV7-9; CDR3 protein: CASSPGAGGAPGEAFF
J gene: TRBJ2-7; CDR3 length: 13; D gene: NA; V gene: TRBV30; CDR3 protein: CAWKWTDEYEQYF
J gene: TRBJ1-5; CDR3 length: 15; D gene: NA; V gene: TRBV18; CDR3 protein: CASSPDRGGNQPQHF
J gene: TRBJ2-2; CDR3 length: 16; D gene: TRBD2; V gene: TRBV5-4; CDR3 protein: CASSLGTSRNTGELFF
J gene: TRBJ1-1; CDR3 length: 14; D gene: TRBD1; V gene: TRBV10-3; CDR3 protein: CAISDTGENTEAFF
J gene: TRBJ1-1; CDR3 length: 20; D gene: TRBD1; V gene: TRBV28; CDR3 protein: CASRLEVPGGVKVLNTEAFF
J gene: TRBJ2-2; CDR3 length: 15; D gene: NA; V gene: TRBV19; CDR3 protein: CASSIGVVNTGELFF
J gene: TRBJ1-4; CDR3 length: 13; D gene: NA; V gene: TRBV28; CDR3 protein: CASNRDIDEKLFF
J gene: TRBJ2-2; CDR3 length: 15; D gene: NA; V gene: TRBV11-2; CDR3 protein: CASSLKSLHGWELFF
J gene: TRBJ2-1; CDR3 length: 18; D gene: NA; V gene: TRBV14; CDR3 protein: CASSHGKTGTSIYNEQFF
J gene: TRBJ2-1; CDR3 length: 15; D gene: TRBD2; V gene: TRBV5-1; CDR3 protein: CASSLLASGMNEQFF
J gene: TRBJ2-7; CDR3 length: 11; D gene: NA; V gene: TRBV12-5; CDR3 protein: CASGPPLRGHF